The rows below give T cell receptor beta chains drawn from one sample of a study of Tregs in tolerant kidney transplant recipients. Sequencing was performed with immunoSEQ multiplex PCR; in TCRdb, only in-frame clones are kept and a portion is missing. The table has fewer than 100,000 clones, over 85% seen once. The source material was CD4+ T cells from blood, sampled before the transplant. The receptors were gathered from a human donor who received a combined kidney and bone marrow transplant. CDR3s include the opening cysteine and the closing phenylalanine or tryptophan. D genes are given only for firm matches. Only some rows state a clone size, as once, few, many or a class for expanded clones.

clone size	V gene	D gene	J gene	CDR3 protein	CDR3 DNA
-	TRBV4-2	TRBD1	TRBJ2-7	CASSQAGTGTYEQYF	TGTGCCAGCAGCCAAGCCGGGACAGGGACCTACGAGCAGTACTTC
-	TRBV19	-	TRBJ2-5	CASRNKGEETQYF	TGTGCCAGTAGGAACAAAGGGGAAGAGACCCAGTACTTC
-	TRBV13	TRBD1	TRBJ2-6	CASSLVLDRVRSGANVLTF	TGTGCCAGCAGCTTAGTATTGGACAGGGTAAGGTCTGGGGCCAACGTCCTGACTTTC
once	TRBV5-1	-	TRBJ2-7	CASSLALDWAINEQYF	TGCGCCAGCAGCTTGGCCTTGGACTGGGCCATCAACGAGCAGTACTTC
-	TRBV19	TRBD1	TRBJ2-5	CASSELGTGEETQYF	TGTGCCAGTAGTGAACTTGGGACAGGGGAAGAGACCCAGTACTTC
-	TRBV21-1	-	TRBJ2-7	CASNRGRTTSTYEQYF	TGTGCCAGCAACAGGGGGCGCACGACTAGTACCTACGAGCAGTACTTC
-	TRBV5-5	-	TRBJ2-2	CASSAIPRGTGELFF	TGTGCCAGCAGCGCAATACCCCGAGGCACCGGGGAGCTGTTTTTT
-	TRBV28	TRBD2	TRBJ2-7	CASAAGGVYEQYF	TGTGCCAGCGCAGCGGGGGGGGTCTACGAGCAGTACTTC
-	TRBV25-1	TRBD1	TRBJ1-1	CASSETPGQGNTEAFF	TGTGCCAGCAGTGAAACACCGGGACAGGGGAACACTGAAGCTTTCTTT
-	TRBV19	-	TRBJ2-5	CASSTLAYETQYF	TGTGCCAGTAGTACCCTAGCATATGAGACCCAGTACTTC
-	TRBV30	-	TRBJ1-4	CAWRKSDFGKLFF	TGTGCCTGGAGGAAGTCAGATTTTGGAAAACTGTTTTTT
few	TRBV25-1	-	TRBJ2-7	CASRSGLSTYEQYF	TGTGCCAGCAGGAGCGGGCTATCCACCTACGAGCAGTACTTC
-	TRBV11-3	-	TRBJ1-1	CASSLFLNTEAFF	TGTGCCAGCAGCCTCTTCTTGAACACTGAAGCTTTCTTT
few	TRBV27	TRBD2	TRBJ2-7	CASSPPRRSGRAYEQYF	TGTGCCAGCAGTCCCCCACGACGTAGCGGGAGGGCCTACGAGCAGTACTTC
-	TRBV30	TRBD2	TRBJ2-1	CAWSFSGLAHYNEQFF	TGTGCCTGGAGTTTTTCCGGACTAGCGCACTACAATGAGCAGTTCTTC
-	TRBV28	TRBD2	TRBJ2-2	CARLAGGPCTGELFF	TGTGCCAGACTAGCGGGGGGGCCTTGCACCGGGGAGCTGTTTTTT
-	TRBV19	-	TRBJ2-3	CATGVQDTQYF	TGTGCCACAGGGGTTCAAGATACGCAGTATTTT
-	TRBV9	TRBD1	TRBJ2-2	CASSVASLGQGAAGELFF	TGTGCCAGCAGCGTAGCTTCTTTGGGGCAGGGGGCTGCCGGGGAGCTGTTTTTT
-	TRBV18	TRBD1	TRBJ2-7	CASSPRDRGPYEQYF	TGTGCCAGCTCACCACGGGACAGGGGTCCCTACGAGCAGTACTTC
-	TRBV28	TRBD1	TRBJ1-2	CASSLSSTGKGYTF	TGTGCCAGCAGTTTATCGTCGACAGGGAAAGGCTACACCTTC
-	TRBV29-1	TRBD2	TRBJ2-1	CSVGVAGYYNEQFF	TGCAGCGTTGGGGTAGCGGGCTACTACAATGAGCAGTTCTTC
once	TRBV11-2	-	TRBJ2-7	CASSFFTGSSYEQYF	TGTGCCAGCAGCTTTTTTACAGGTTCCTCCTACGAGCAGTACTTC
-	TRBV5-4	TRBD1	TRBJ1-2	CASSLRSGGDYGYTF	TGTGCCAGCAGCCTCCGCTCAGGGGGCGACTATGGCTACACCTTC
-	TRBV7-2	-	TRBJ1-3	CASSRDFYSGNTIYF	TGTGCCAGCAGCCGGGACTTCTACTCTGGAAACACCATATATTTT
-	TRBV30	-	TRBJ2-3	CAWSAQGLTDTQYF	TGTGCCTGGAGTGCCCAGGGGCTGACAGATACGCAGTATTTT
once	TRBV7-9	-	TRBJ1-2	CASSSQGAGDYGYTF	TGTGCCAGCAGCTCCCAGGGCGCAGGGGACTATGGCTACACCTTC
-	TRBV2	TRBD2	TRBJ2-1	CASSERGGADEQFF	TGTGCCAGCAGTGAACGCGGGGGGGCCGATGAGCAGTTCTTC
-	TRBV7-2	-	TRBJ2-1	CASSLRSSYNEQFF	TGTGCCAGCAGCTTAAGGAGCTCCTACAATGAGCAGTTCTTC
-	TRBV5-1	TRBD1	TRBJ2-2	CASTTGTGVTGELFF	TGCGCCAGCACCACCGGGACAGGGGTGACCGGGGAGCTGTTTTTT
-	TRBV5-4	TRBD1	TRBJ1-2	CASSLGTGDFYGYTF	TGTGCCAGCAGCTTGGGTACAGGGGACTTCTATGGCTACACCTTC